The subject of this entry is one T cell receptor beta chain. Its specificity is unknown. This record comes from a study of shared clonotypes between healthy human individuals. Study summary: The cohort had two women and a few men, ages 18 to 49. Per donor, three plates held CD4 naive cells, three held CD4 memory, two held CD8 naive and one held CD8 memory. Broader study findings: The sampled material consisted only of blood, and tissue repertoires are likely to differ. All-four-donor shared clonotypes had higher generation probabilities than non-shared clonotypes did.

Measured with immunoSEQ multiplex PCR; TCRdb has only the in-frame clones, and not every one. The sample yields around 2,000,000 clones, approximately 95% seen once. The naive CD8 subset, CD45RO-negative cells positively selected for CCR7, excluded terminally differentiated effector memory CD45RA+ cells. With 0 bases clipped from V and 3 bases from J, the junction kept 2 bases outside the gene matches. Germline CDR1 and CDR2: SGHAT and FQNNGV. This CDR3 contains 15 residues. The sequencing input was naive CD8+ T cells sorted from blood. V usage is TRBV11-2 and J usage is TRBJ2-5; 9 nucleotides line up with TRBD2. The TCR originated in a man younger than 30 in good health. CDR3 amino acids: CASSLEAGGKETQYF. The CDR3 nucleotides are TGTGCCAGCAGCTTAGAAGCGGGGGGAAAAGAGACCCAGTACTTC.